The TCR beta chain under discussion was sequenced for a study of cytomegalovirus exposure and HLA in healthy donors. Findings of the study overall: Published work reported that the classifier diagnosed cytomegalovirus status with high specificity and sensitivity. Among the CMV-associated chains, a few were confirmed in vitro as specific for CMV antigens. A list of approximately 150 TCR beta chains associated with cytomegalovirus was given.

Regarding this clone: As yet, its antigen is unknown.

The validation cohort, a group of under 150 subjects, included the donors and was separate from the roughly 600-subject first cohort. Germline V CDR1 and CDR2: SGDLS, YYNGEE. The CDR3 contains 15 residues. The V and J ends lost 4 bases and 0 bases respectively, with 13 bases between them. Using immunoSEQ multiplex PCR, the repertoire was profiled, and TCRdb retains in-frame clones only, with some absent. This table has about 360,000 clones, more than 80% appearing once. This chain links TRBV9 with TRBJ1-1, with a possible D match to TRBD1 (6 bases). The receptor comes from a woman aged 18-29 years in good health and CMV-seronegative. Sequencing input: PBMCs. In DNA form, the CDR3 reads TGTGCCAGCAGCCCCCCCACAGGGATGAACACTGAAGCTTTCTTT. It codes for CASSPPTGMNTEAFF.